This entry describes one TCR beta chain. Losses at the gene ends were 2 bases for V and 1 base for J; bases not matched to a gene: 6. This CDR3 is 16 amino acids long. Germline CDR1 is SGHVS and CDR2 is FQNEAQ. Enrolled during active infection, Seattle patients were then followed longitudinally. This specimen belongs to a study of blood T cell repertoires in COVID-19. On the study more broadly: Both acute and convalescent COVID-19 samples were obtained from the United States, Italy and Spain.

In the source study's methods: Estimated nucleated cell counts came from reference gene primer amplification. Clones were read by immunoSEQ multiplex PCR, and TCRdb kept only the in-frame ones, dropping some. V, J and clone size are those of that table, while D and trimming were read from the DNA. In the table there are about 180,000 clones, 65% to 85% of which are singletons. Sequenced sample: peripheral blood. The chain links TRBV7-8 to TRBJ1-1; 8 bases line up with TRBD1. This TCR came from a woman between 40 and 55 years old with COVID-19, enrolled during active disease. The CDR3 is CASSLRDRIANTEAFF. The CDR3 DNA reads TGTGCCAGCAGCTTAAGGGACAGGATAGCGAACACTGAAGCTTTCTTT.